This T cell receptor (beta chain) stems from a study of blood T cell repertoires in COVID-19. Study overall: Samples came from the United States, Italy and Spain, spanning acute and convalescent COVID-19. PBMCs, B-cell-depleted T cells, or T cells provided the cDNA or gDNA that made up the material.

TCRdb's copy holds only in-frame clones and misses some; the assay was immunoSEQ multiplex PCR. The data show hundreds of thousands of clones, approximately 90% seen once. CDR3 length: 16 residues. V was clipped by 2 bases and J by 4 bases, with 15 bases between them. Germline V CDR1 and CDR2: SGHRS, YFSETQ. This TCR was recovered from a man older than 75 with acute or convalescent COVID-19. The sample comprised peripheral blood. The rearrangement links TRBV5-1 to TRBJ1-4; no definite D call. CDR3 residues: CASSFVRDSLNEKLFF. The CDR3 DNA follows: TGCGCCAGCAGCTTTGTCCGGGATTCGCTTAATGAAAAACTGTTTTTT.